This T cell receptor beta chain was sequenced during a study of blood T cell repertoires in COVID-19. Profiling relied on immunoSEQ multiplex PCR, and the TCRdb table lists in-frame clones only, not all of them. In the table there are about 120,000 clones, approximately 87% of which are singletons. What was sequenced was peripheral blood. This receptor was taken from a woman aged 45-59 years with acute or convalescent COVID-19.

Here the CDR3 DNA reads TGTGCCAGCATTATAACAGGGGTGAACACTGAAGCTTTCTTT. Encoded protein: CASIITGVNTEAFF. The chain carries TRBV2 and TRBJ1-1; 7 bases map to TRBD1. Germline V gene data show CDR1 as SNHLY and CDR2 as FYNNEI. The CDR3 sequence is 14 residues long. The junction had 5 bases not matched to a gene; V was cut back by 7 bases and J by 0 bases.